This TCR beta chain appears in the sequencing data of a study of blood T cell repertoires in COVID-19. Study summary: The United States, Italy and Spain supplied acute and convalescent COVID-19 samples. PBMCs, B-cell-depleted T cells, or T cells were the source of the cDNA or gDNA that made up the material.

Data came from immunoSEQ multiplex PCR; TCRdb stores just in-frame clones and leaves some out. The sample carries approximately 200,000 clones, more than 80% recorded once. This clone was counted once. The CDR3 runs 13 residues. The ends were cut back, 2 bases at V and 0 bases at J, with 5 bases in the middle. The germline V gene has CDR1 LGHDT and CDR2 YNNKEL (reference sequence). The V gene is TRBV3-1 (or the pseudogene TRBV3-2), the J gene TRBJ2-7; D unclear. The material sequenced was PBMCs or T cells enriched from blood (not recorded which). The receptor comes from a woman between 18 and 29 years old in a cohort exposed to, infected with or recovered from COVID-19 (not recorded which). The CDR3 is CASSQSSSYEQYF. The CDR3 bases are TGTGCCAGCAGCCAATCCAGCTCCTACGAGCAGTACTTC.